This TCR beta chain was found in a study of T cell responses to AZD1222 COVID-19 vaccine. Method: immunoSEQ multiplex PCR; TCRdb's copy keeps in-frame clones and lacks some. The sample has approximately 91,000 clones; 75% to 95% are singletons. General study results and limits: The donor group comprised mostly white British people and more females; the analysis possibly underestimated clonal diversity. When two AZD1222 doses had been given, Spike-specific TCR breadth and depth rose.

A note on this clone: What it recognizes is unknown.

The CDR3 sequence is 13 residues long. CDR1 is SGDLS and CDR2 is YYNGEE in the germline V gene. V was cut by 0 bases and J by 1 base, with 4 bases left in between. The TCR comes from an adult who received the AZD1222 COVID-19 vaccine. The V and J genes are TRBV9 and TRBJ2-5, with D unclear. Specimen: peripheral blood, collected 28 days after the second AZD1222 dose. CDR3 sequence reads: CASSVGIQETQYF. In DNA, the CDR3 is TGTGCCAGCAGCGTAGGTATCCAAGAGACCCAGTACTTC.